Shown below are 30 T cell receptor beta chains from a single sample sequenced in a study of CD8 T cells in Susac syndrome. Random hexamers served to reverse transcribe roughly 0.45 to 1 ug RNA. TCRdb reprocessed the immunoSEQ multiplex PCR reads with MiXCR, giving one entry per CDR3 protein. The profile shows roughly 160,000 distinct CDR3 sequences, around 94% of them singletons. The sample was CD4+ T cells from PBMCs. All receptors derive from a human donor in good health.

This clonotype appeared a single time. The V gene is TRBV11-2, the J gene TRBJ2-2, with D perhaps TRBD1 (5 bases). Trimming cost V 2 bases and J 6 bases, with 13 bases left between them. This CDR3 comprises 15 residues. The germline V gene encodes CDR1 SGHAT and CDR2 FQNNGV. CDR3 in amino acids: CASSLIQGKAGELFF. As DNA, the CDR3 is TGTGCCAGCAGCTTAATCCAGGGAAAGGCCGGGGAGCTGTTTTTT.

J is TRBJ1-2 and V is TRBV20-1; maybe TRBD1 (6 bases). Between the trimmed V and J ends, which lost 4 bases and 3 bases, there was a span of 6 bases. The length of the CDR3 is 11 residues. Germline V gene data show CDR1 as DFQATT and CDR2 as SNEGSKA (reference sequence). CDR3 loop: CSATGDYGYTF. In DNA form, the CDR3 reads TGCAGTGCTACAGGGGACTATGGCTACACCTTC.

This sequence joins TRBV6-5 and TRBJ2-7, with 8 bases matching TRBD2. Germline V lookup: CDR1 MNHEY, CDR2 SVGAGI. After removal of 7 bases from V and 3 bases from J, the junction contained 5 bases not matched to a gene. This CDR3 is built from 13 residues. The CDR3 loop is CASKPAGDYEQYF. The CDR3, as DNA: TGTGCCAGCAAACCAGCGGGGGACTACGAGCAGTACTTC.

The rearrangement joins TRBV29-1 to TRBJ1-6; 11 bases agree with TRBD1. Germline lookup yields CDR1 SQVTM and CDR2 ANQGSEA. V trimming: 3 bases; J trimming: 7 bases; junction bases outside the gene matches: 2. The CDR3 totals 14 residues. CDR3 in amino acids: CSVEDRGQNSPLHF. Here the CDR3 DNA reads TGCAGCGTTGAGGACAGGGGGCAAAATTCACCCCTCCACTTT.

The V call is TRBV5-1, the J call TRBJ2-5; 7 positions match TRBD1. V was clipped by 2 bases and J by 1 base; unmatched bases: 5. This CDR3 has 15 amino acids. In germline, CDR1 is SGHRS, CDR2 YFSETQ. The CDR3 nucleotides read TGCGCCAGCAGCTTTGGACAGGCACTCCAAGAGACCCAGTACTTC. It specifies CASSFGQALQETQYF.

This chain links TRBV4-1 with TRBJ1-1; D call uncertain. V was pared by 4 bases and J by 0 bases, with 15 bases between. The CDR3 has 16 residues. CDR1 is MGHRA, CDR2 YSYEKL, per germline. The CDR3 sequence is CASSPRRVPMNTEAFF. The CDR3 DNA follows: TGCGCCAGCAGCCCGCGACGGGTCCCCATGAACACTGAAGCTTTCTTT.

This chain uses TRBV4-2 with TRBJ2-3; unclear D gene. CDR3 length equals 14 residues. Germline CDR1 reads LGHNA; CDR2 reads YNFKEQ. V lost 1 base and J lost 2, with 7 bases in between. CDR3 in DNA: TGTGCCAGCAGCCAAGGTCGGGTCACAGATACGCAGTATTTT. Residues: CASSQGRVTDTQYF.

The rearrangement joins TRBV27 to TRBJ1-5; 8 nucleotides match TRBD1. The ends lost 2 bases at V and 2 bases at J; junction bases unmatched: 2. The CDR3 sequence is 15 residues long. The germline CDR1 and CDR2 sequences are MNHEY and SMNVEV (reference sequence). This CDR3 is CASSLIQGGNQPQHF. The CDR3 DNA follows: TGTGCCAGCAGTTTAATACAGGGGGGCAATCAGCCCCAGCATTTT.

This rearrangement joins TRBV12-3 or TRBV12-4 to TRBJ2-7; D is unclear. V lost 3 bases and J 6 bases, leaving 0 bases between the germline ends. The CDR3 consists of 9 residues. The CDR3, as DNA: TGTGCCAGCAGTTTCGAGCAGTACTTC. Translating gives CASSFEQYF.

The chain employs TRBV20-1 and TRBJ2-7; no reliable D call. Germline assignment: CDR1 DFQATT and CDR2 SNEGSKA (reference sequence). Trimming removed 6 bases from V and 5 bases from J, with 14 bases in between. This CDR3 is 12 amino acids long. The DNA for the CDR3 is TGCAGTGCCCTAGGTTTTAATGACGAGCAGTACTTC. Translated: CSALGFNDEQYF.

The chain couples TRBV29-1 to TRBJ2-3; 9 positions agree with TRBD1. The CDR3 contains 14 residues. Trimming took 3 bases from V and 5 from J; bases not matched to a gene: 6. Germline V lookup: CDR1 SQVTM, CDR2 ANQGSEA. As DNA, the CDR3 is TGCAGCGTTGAGGTGGGACAGGGAATAGATACGCAGTATTTT. Translating it yields CSVEVGQGIDTQYF.

The rearrangement links TRBV15 to TRBJ2-5; 9 positions match TRBD2. This CDR3 contains 15 residues. With V trimmed by 5 bases and J by 0 bases, 4 bases remained unmatched. Germline CDR1 reads LNHNV; CDR2 reads YYDKDF (reference sequence). The CDR3, as DNA: TGTGCCACCAGCGTCAGGACTAGCGACCAAGAGACCCAGTACTTC. Residues: CATSVRTSDQETQYF.

The J gene is TRBJ2-7, the V gene TRBV20-1, with TRBD1 as a possible D gene (5 bases). Germline V CDR1 and CDR2: DFQATT, SNEGSKA (reference sequence). V lost 0 bases, J lost 0 bases, and 12 bases lay in between. The length of the CDR3 is 15 residues. The CDR3 loop reads CSARDGQGFSYEQYF. The DNA of the CDR3 is TGCAGTGCTAGAGATGGGCAGGGCTTCTCCTACGAGCAGTACTTC.

The chain combines TRBV19 with TRBJ1-5; D unclear. V lost 11 bases and J lost 6, with 20 bases in between. The CDR3 spans 14 residues. In germline, CDR1 is LNHDA, CDR2 SQIVND (reference sequence). In nucleotides, the CDR3 is TGTGCCTCCACCCCCAGCGGATCGGGTCAGCCCCAGCATTTT. Its protein is CASTPSGSGQPQHF.

This clonotype was detected once. The chain links TRBV3-1 to TRBJ1-6, with D unresolved. The length of the CDR3 is 15 residues. Germline CDR1 LGHDT, CDR2 YNNKEL (reference sequence). Trimming stripped 4 bases from V and 7 bases from J, with 14 bases between. CDR3 loop: CASSLRTATNSPLHF. For the CDR3, the DNA is TGTGCCAGCAGCCTTAGGACCGCCACAAATTCACCCCTCCACTTT.

J is TRBJ2-3 and V is TRBV6-1; 8 nucleotides match TRBD1. Germline lookup yields CDR1 MNHNS and CDR2 SASEGT. With V trimmed by 6 bases and J by 4 bases, 12 bases remained unmatched. The CDR3 extends over 16 amino acids. The CDR3 here is CASRPAQGAGADTQYF. The CDR3 coding sequence is TGTGCCAGCAGACCAGCTCAGGGGGCAGGGGCAGATACGCAGTATTTT.

This clonotype appeared a few times. The V gene is TRBV6-2 or TRBV6-3, the J gene TRBJ2-1; D remains ambiguous. This CDR3 has 11 amino acids. The germline CDR1 and CDR2 sequences are MNHEY and SVGEGT. V shed 2 bases and J shed 7 bases, with 3 bases lying between them. CDR3 amino acids: CASSYHNEQFF. The CDR3 DNA is TGTGCCAGCAGTTACCATAATGAGCAGTTCTTC.

The V gene is TRBV9, the J gene TRBJ2-1; no clear D gene. Germline CDR1 is SGDLS and CDR2 is YYNGEE. The CDR3 has 13 residues. V lost 0 bases to trimming and J lost 6 bases, with 7 bases between them. Here the CDR3 reads CASSVVGFNEQFF. The CDR3, as DNA: TGTGCCAGCAGCGTAGTTGGGTTCAATGAGCAGTTCTTC.

V and J are TRBV3-1 and TRBJ2-5; maybe TRBD2 (7 bases). The CDR3 runs 16 residues. V was shortened by 4 bases and J by 1 base, with 16 bases between the two germline ends. Germline values: CDR1 LGHDT, CDR2 YNNKEL (reference sequence). The CDR3 bases are TGTGCCAGCAGCCCCCGAGGGCGGGGGCTCCAAGAGACCCAGTACTTC. It specifies CASSPRGRGLQETQYF.

V usage is TRBV7-3 and J usage is TRBJ2-3, with TRBD2 as a possible D gene (5 bases). The CDR3 loop spans 12 amino acids. The V gene lost 4 bases and the J gene lost 8 bases, with 10 bases spanning the gap. Looked up from germline, CDR1 is SGHTA and CDR2 is FQGTGA. DNA for the CDR3: TGTGCCAGCAGCTCCGGTCGGGGTACGCAGTATTTT. It translates to CASSSGRGTQYF.

The rearrangement joins TRBV4-3 to TRBJ2-5, with D possibly TRBD2 on 5 matching bases. Germline CDR1 is LGHNA and CDR2 is YSLEER. The ends were cut back, 4 bases at V and 9 bases at J, with 18 bases in the middle. The CDR3 is made up of 14 amino acids. The CDR3 region is CASSLNPGFGAQYF. CDR3 bases: TGCGCCAGCAGCCTCAATCCCGGGTTCGGGGCCCAGTACTTC.

The V and J genes are TRBV20-1 and TRBJ1-2; unclear D gene. Trimming cost V 3 bases and J 3 bases, with 11 bases left between them. Germline CDR1 reads DFQATT; CDR2 reads SNEGSKA (reference sequence). The CDR3 consists of 13 residues. The CDR3 DNA follows: TGCAGTGCTAGGGACCACAGTGACTATGGCTACACCTTC. Protein sequence: CSARDHSDYGYTF.

The J gene is TRBJ1-6, the V gene TRBV4-3; no clear D gene. Trimming shortened V by 1 base and J by 5 bases, and 12 bases separated the two germline ends. This CDR3 is built from 16 residues. Per germline, CDR1 LGHNA and CDR2 YSLEER. CDR3 residues: CASSQGISSNNSPLHF. The CDR3, as DNA: TGCGCCAGCAGCCAAGGGATCAGTTCCAATAATTCACCCCTCCACTTT.

This clonotype was recorded a few times. The chain carries TRBV11-2 and TRBJ2-7; D not resolved. Germline CDR1 SGHAT, CDR2 FQNNGV. Trimming removed 4 bases from V and 2 bases from J, with 12 bases in between. CDR3 length: 14 residues. CDR3 nucleotide sequence: TGTGCCAGCAGCTCCCCATGGCTAGCCTACGAGCAGTACTTC. Translation gives CASSSPWLAYEQYF.

The CDR3 coding sequence is TGCAGTGCTAGGGGAGGGGGCGCTTATGGCTACACCTTC. Protein: CSARGGGAYGYTF. The chain has TRBV20-1 and TRBJ1-2; 7 nucleotides match TRBD1. This CDR3 is built from 13 residues. V lost 3 bases and J lost 5; bases outside the gene matches: 6. Germline CDR1 is DFQATT and CDR2 is SNEGSKA (reference sequence).

The V and J genes are TRBV7-2 and TRBJ1-4; D remains unclear. Per germline, CDR1 SGHTA and CDR2 FQGNSA. Deletions cut 3 bases from V and 8 bases from J, with 16 bases between. There are 15 residues in the CDR3. In nucleotides, the CDR3 is TGTGCCAGCAGCTTGGGCGGTTACCGTGCCGAAAAACTGTTTTTT. Translation gives CASSLGGYRAEKLFF.

Turning to this clonotype: Sequence at one end of the junction differs from germline and may be a read error. The chain couples TRBV3-1 to TRBJ1-5, with D possibly matching TRBD1 (6 bases). The CDR3 contains 14 residues. Germline V gene sequence: CDR1 LGHDT, CDR2 YNNKEL (reference sequence). This chain's CDR3 is CASSPTRDKQPQRF. In DNA form, the CDR3 reads TGTGCCAGCAGCCCGACTCGGGACAAACAGCCCCAGCGTTTT.

The genes are TRBV7-9 and TRBJ2-7; 8 nucleotides match TRBD1. J gave up 1 base and V 6 bases, and 8 bases lay outside the gene matches. The CDR3 consists of 15 residues. CDR1 and CDR2 from the germline V gene are SEHNR and FQNEAQ (reference sequence). DNA of the CDR3: TGTGCCAGCAGTGCGGACAGGGCTGCTTCCTACGAGCAGTACTTC. This encodes CASSADRAASYEQYF.

This chain joins TRBV20-1 and TRBJ2-7; D may be TRBD2 (6 bases). The CDR3 loop spans 14 amino acids. Trimming left V 6 bases short and J 1 base short, with 16 bases between. Germline V CDR1 and CDR2: DFQATT, SNEGSKA (reference sequence). The CDR3 region is CSATRSSGSYEQYF. The CDR3 DNA follows: TGCAGTGCAACAAGAAGTAGCGGTTCCTACGAGCAGTACTTC.

The V and J genes are TRBV29-1 and TRBJ2-5; D possibly corresponds to TRBD2 (6 bases). This CDR3 region has 13 residues. CDR1 and CDR2 from the germline V gene are SQVTM and ANQGSEA. V dropped 5 bases and J dropped 5 bases, with 15 bases sitting between them. As DNA, the CDR3 is TGCAGCGTTCGGGGGTTGGGGTCTGAGACCCAGTACTTC. Translation: CSVRGLGSETQYF.